This TCR beta chain was recovered during a study of radiotherapy plus CTLA-4 blockade in lung cancer. TCRdb's table, derived via immunoSEQ multiplex PCR, lists solely in-frame clones and lacks some. The table lists about 120,000 clones, 85% to 90% of them singletons. The CDR3 length is 17 residues. CDR1 SGHRS and CDR2 YFSETQ come from the germline V gene. V was shortened by 3 bases and J by 6 bases, with 24 bases between the two germline ends. Source: peripheral blood, taken from a patient treated with radiotherapy plus ipilimumab. The chain uses TRBV5-1 and TRBJ1-1; D perhaps matches TRBD1 (6 bases). The TCR was taken from a human donor with non-small cell lung cancer that progressed on radiotherapy plus ipilimumab. The CDR3 spells CASSSPAGQTRGAEAFF. Written as DNA, the CDR3 is TGCGCCAGCAGCTCGCCCGCTGGACAGACCCGGGGAGCTGAAGCTTTCTTT.